This passage covers 19 T cell receptor beta chains from one sample sequenced in a study of T cell responses to AZD1222 COVID-19 vaccine. Repertoires were generated with immunoSEQ multiplex PCR, while TCRdb's copy carries only in-frame clones and drops some. Counted here are approximately 100,000 clones, about nine tenths occurring once; the ten biggest clones make up 6.5% to 10%. The sequenced sample was peripheral blood, obtained 28 days after the second AZD1222 dose. These receptor sequences come from an adult who received the AZD1222 COVID-19 vaccine.

V and J are TRBV5-1 and TRBJ2-5; TRBD1 agrees at 8 bases. V lost 4 bases and J lost 5; bases outside the gene matches: 10. The CDR3 is 15 residues long. The V gene's germline CDR1 is SGHRS and CDR2 YFSETQ. The CDR3 is CASSPSTGAVETQYF. CDR3 in DNA: TGCGCCAGCAGCCCCTCGACAGGGGCGGTGGAGACCCAGTACTTC.

This chain links TRBV5-5 with TRBJ2-1, with D uncertain. Per germline, CDR1 SGHKS and CDR2 YYEKEE (reference sequence). V shed 1 base and J shed 6 bases, with 11 bases lying between them. The CDR3 spans 14 residues. Here the CDR3 reads CASSLRARGNEQFF. The CDR3, as DNA: TGTGCCAGCAGCTTGCGGGCTAGAGGCAATGAGCAGTTCTTC.

The chain recombines TRBV30 with TRBJ1-2; 10 bases map to TRBD1. This CDR3 region has 15 residues. CDR1 and CDR2 from the germline V gene are GTSNPN and SVGIG (reference sequence). With V trimmed by 3 bases and J by 7 bases, 11 bases remained unmatched. The CDR3 DNA follows: TGTGCCTGGAGCCCGACAGGGGGCGTTTCGAGTGGCTACACCTTC. Translated: CAWSPTGGVSSGYTF.

This chain uses TRBV15 with TRBJ2-2; TRBD2 matches at 8 bases. The CDR3 contains 16 residues. Germline-derived CDR1 and CDR2 are LNHNV and YYDKDF (reference sequence). V lost 6 bases and J lost 1; bases outside the gene matches: 7. CDR3 in DNA: TGTGCCACCAGACCGGTAGCGGGGAAGAACACCGGGGAGCTGTTTTTT. It is translated as CATRPVAGKNTGELFF.

The rearrangement links TRBV6-2 or TRBV6-3 to TRBJ2-7, with a weak D call TRBD1 (5 bases). CDR1 is MNHEY and CDR2 is SVGEGT in the germline V gene. The ends were cut back, 6 bases at V and 4 bases at J, with 22 bases in the middle. This CDR3 is 16 amino acids long. The CDR3 region has the DNA TGTGCCAGCAGCCCCTACACAGGCTCACGTCTTTACGAGCAGTACTTC. Residues: CASSPYTGSRLYEQYF.

The chain is built from TRBV27 and TRBJ1-1, with no clear D. V was pared by 3 bases and J by 0 bases, with 5 bases between. Germline V gene lookup returns CDR1 MNHEY and CDR2 SMNVEV (reference sequence). The CDR3 has 13 residues. The CDR3 DNA reads TGTGCCAGCAGTTTTGGGATGAACACTGAAGCTTTCTTT. Translating it yields CASSFGMNTEAFF.

This chain connects TRBV6-2 or TRBV6-3 to TRBJ1-1; D gene uncertain. Germline CDR1 MNHEY, CDR2 SVGEGT. V shed 5 bases and J shed 4 bases, with 11 bases lying between them. CDR3 size: 13 residues. CDR3: CASSPSPPTEAFF. CDR3 coding DNA: TGTGCCAGCAGTCCGTCCCCTCCCACTGAAGCTTTCTTT.

V usage is TRBV6-5 and J usage is TRBJ2-2; D gene ambiguous. V was cut by 2 bases and J by 4 bases, with 11 bases left in between. The CDR3 loop spans 15 amino acids. Germline loops: CDR1 MNHEY, CDR2 SVGAGI. This chain's CDR3 is CASSYKRVGTGELFF. The CDR3 nucleotides read TGTGCCAGCAGTTACAAACGGGTGGGCACCGGGGAGCTGTTTTTT.

The chain combines TRBV7-9 with TRBJ1-2; 10 bases line up with TRBD1. CDR3 length equals 14 residues. CDR1 is SEHNR, CDR2 FQNEAQ, per germline (reference sequence). V lost 4 bases and J lost 9; bases outside the gene matches: 8. As DNA, the CDR3 is TGTGCCAGCAGCTCGACAGGGGGCGAATCGAGCTACACCTTC. Amino acids: CASSSTGGESSYTF.

The chain employs TRBV5-1 and TRBJ2-1; 8 nucleotides agree with TRBD1. Germline lookup yields CDR1 SGHRS and CDR2 YFSETQ. V dropped 1 base and J dropped 4; count of bases not matched to a gene: 1. CDR3 size: 14 residues. CDR3 sequence reads: CASSLTGGYNEQFF. The CDR3 nucleotides are TGCGCCAGCAGCTTGACAGGGGGTTACAATGAGCAGTTCTTC.

The chain uses TRBV7-2 and TRBJ2-1; 11 nucleotides align to TRBD2. Germline V CDR1 and CDR2: SGHTA, FQGNSA. The CDR3 has 16 amino acids. V shed 5 bases, J shed 5 bases, and the junction held 8 bases outside the gene matches. The CDR3 DNA reads as TGTGCCAGCAGCACCACCGGGACTAGCGGAAACAATGAGCAGTTCTTC. Protein product: CASSTTGTSGNNEQFF.

This rearrangement joins TRBV5-1 to TRBJ1-1; 10 bases are a match to TRBD1. The V gene's germline CDR1 is SGHRS and CDR2 YFSETQ. V was clipped by 2 bases and J by 5 bases; unmatched bases: 6. The CDR3 is 15 amino acids. This chain's CDR3 is CASSFRTGGGTEAFF. As DNA, the CDR3 is TGCGCCAGCAGCTTTCGGACAGGGGGAGGTACTGAAGCTTTCTTT. Full variable domain (remainder filled in from reference TRBV5-1 and TRBJ1-1): KAGVTQTPRYLIKTRGQQVTLSCSPISGHRSVSWYQQTPGQGLQFLFEYFSETQRNKGNFPGRFSGRQFSNSRSEMNVSTLELGDSALYLCASSFRTGGGTEAFFGQGTRLTVV.

The gene calls are TRBV6-5 and TRBJ1-1; D may be TRBD1 (6 bases). The CDR3 extends over 14 amino acids. Per germline, CDR1 MNHEY and CDR2 SVGAGI. With 1 base removed from V and 7 bases from J, the gap between germline ends came to 13 bases. The CDR3 region has the DNA TGTGCCAGCAGTTACTTCCCGGGGGCGGTTGAAGCTTTCTTT. This encodes CASSYFPGAVEAFF.

V is TRBV4-1 and J is TRBJ2-2; either TRBD1 or TRBD2 may supply D (5 bases each). Germline V lookup: CDR1 MGHRA, CDR2 YSYEKL. V lost 0 bases to trimming and J lost 4 bases, with 12 bases between them. The CDR3 length is 16 residues. CDR3 coding DNA: TGCGCCAGCAGCCAAGAAAGAGGGGAACCCACCGGGGAGCTGTTTTTT. This gives the protein CASSQERGEPTGELFF.

The V and J genes are TRBV6-1 and TRBJ2-7, with D perhaps matching TRBD1 (5 bases). The V gene's germline CDR1 is MNHNS and CDR2 SASEGT. V lost 3 bases, J lost 3 bases, and 12 bases lay in between. The CDR3 covers 14 residues. CDR3 in amino acids: CASSDPYDSYEQYF. CDR3 bases: TGTGCCAGCAGTGACCCATACGACAGCTACGAGCAGTACTTC.

The gene calls are TRBV12-5 and TRBJ2-2; D may be TRBD1 (5 bases). Germline-derived CDR1 and CDR2 are LGHNT and FRNRAP. The CDR3 spans 13 residues. V was cut by 5 bases and J by 4 bases, with 8 bases left in between. This CDR3 is CASGTRATGELFF. The CDR3 coding sequence is TGTGCTAGTGGTACCAGGGCCACCGGGGAGCTGTTTTTT.

This chain links TRBV6-2 or TRBV6-3 with TRBJ1-2; no firm D call. Germline CDR1 MNHEY, CDR2 SVGEGT. The V end lost 4 bases, the J end lost 2 bases, and 2 bases lay between the germline ends. The CDR3 is 11 amino acids. This chain's CDR3 is CASSWNYGYTF. The CDR3 region has the DNA TGTGCCAGCAGTTGGAACTATGGCTACACCTTC.

The chain is built from TRBV7-9 and TRBJ2-7; no definite D call. The CDR3 consists of 12 residues. The germline V gene has CDR1 SEHNR and CDR2 FQNEAQ (reference sequence). With 4 bases removed from V and 3 bases from J, the gap between germline ends came to 7 bases. DNA of the CDR3: TGTGCCAGCAGCTCCCAGTACTACGAGCAGTACTTC. Translation gives CASSSQYYEQYF. Based on the CDR3 plus reference TRBV7-9 and TRBJ2-7, the full variable domain is DTGVSQNPRHKITKRGQNVTFRCDPISEHNRLYWYRQTLGQGPEFLTYFQNEAQLEKSRLLSDRFSAERPKGSFSTLEIQRTEQGDSAMYLCASSSQYYEQYFGPGTRLTVT.

The chain joins TRBV10-3 to TRBJ2-1, with a possible D match to TRBD2 (6 bases). V shed 10 bases and J shed 8 bases, with 15 bases lying between them. The CDR3 contains 12 residues. Germline loops: CDR1 ENHRY, CDR2 SYGVKD. The CDR3 sequence: CATSGGADEQFF. The CDR3 nucleotides read TGTGCCACCTCCGGGGGTGCGGATGAGCAGTTCTTC.